A single sample gave rise to the 2 T cell receptor beta chains below, sequenced in a study of long-term antiretroviral therapy in people with HIV. A v3.0 immunoSEQ assay was performed at survey level. Only in-frame clones appear in the TCRdb table, and some are missing; sequencing was by immunoSEQ multiplex PCR. The table records about 28,000 clones, 75% to 90% of them present only once. The sequenced sample was unsorted PBMCs, obtained 0.8 years before starting antiretroviral therapy. Receptors were obtained from a man aged 18 to 30 with HIV.

The chain employs TRBV4-3 and TRBJ2-6, with a weak D call TRBD1 (6 bases). V was shortened by 5 bases and J by 2 bases, with 10 bases between the two germline ends. This CDR3 has 15 amino acids. Germline-derived CDR1 and CDR2 are LGHNA and YSLEER. CDR3 sequence reads: CASSLQGPGANVLTF. The CDR3 DNA reads TGCGCCAGCAGCTTACAGGGACCTGGGGCCAACGTCCTGACTTTC.

The chain carries TRBV4-3 and TRBJ2-6, with 8 positions matching TRBD1. In germline, CDR1 is LGHNA, CDR2 YSLEER. Trimming removed 3 bases from V and 0 bases from J; junction bases left unmatched: 4. CDR3 length equals 17 residues. The CDR3 protein is CASSQGTGVSGANVLTF. The CDR3 nucleotides are TGCGCCAGCAGCCAGGGGACAGGCGTCTCTGGGGCCAACGTCCTGACTTTC.